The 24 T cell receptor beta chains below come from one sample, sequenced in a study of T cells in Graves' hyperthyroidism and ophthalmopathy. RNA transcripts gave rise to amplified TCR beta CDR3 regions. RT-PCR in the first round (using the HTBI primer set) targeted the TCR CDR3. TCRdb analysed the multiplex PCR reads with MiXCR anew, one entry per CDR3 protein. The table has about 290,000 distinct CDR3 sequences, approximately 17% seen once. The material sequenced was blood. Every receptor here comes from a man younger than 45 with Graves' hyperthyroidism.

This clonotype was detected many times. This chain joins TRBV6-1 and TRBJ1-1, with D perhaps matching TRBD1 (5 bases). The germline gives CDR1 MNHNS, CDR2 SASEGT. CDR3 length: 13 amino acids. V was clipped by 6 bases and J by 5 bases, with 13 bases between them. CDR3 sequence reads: CASRLNWGTEAFF. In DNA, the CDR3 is TGTGCCAGCAGACTCAACTGGGGGACTGAAGCTTTCTTT.

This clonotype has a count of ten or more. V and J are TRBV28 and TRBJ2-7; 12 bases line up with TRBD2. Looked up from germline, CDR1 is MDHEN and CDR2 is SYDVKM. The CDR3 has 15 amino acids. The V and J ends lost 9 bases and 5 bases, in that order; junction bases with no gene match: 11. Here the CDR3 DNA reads TGTGCCAGTCTGCTAGCGGGAGGGCCGGTCGACGAGCAGTACTTC. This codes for CASLLAGGPVDEQYF.

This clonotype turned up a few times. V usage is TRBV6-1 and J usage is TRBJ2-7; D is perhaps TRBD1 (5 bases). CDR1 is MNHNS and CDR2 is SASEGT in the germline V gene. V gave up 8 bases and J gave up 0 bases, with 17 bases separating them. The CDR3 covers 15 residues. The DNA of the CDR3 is TGTGCCAGCTCTCCGGCGGACATTCGCTCCTACGAGCAGTACTTC. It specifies CASSPADIRSYEQYF.

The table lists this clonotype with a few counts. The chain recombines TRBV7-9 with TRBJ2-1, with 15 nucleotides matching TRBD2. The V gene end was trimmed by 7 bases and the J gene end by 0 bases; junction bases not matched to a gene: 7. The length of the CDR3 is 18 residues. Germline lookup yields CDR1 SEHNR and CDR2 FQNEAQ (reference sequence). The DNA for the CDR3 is TGTGCCAGCACCTCTGGGACTAGCGGGAGGCTCTCCTACAATGAGCAGTTCTTC. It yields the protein CASTSGTSGRLSYNEQFF.

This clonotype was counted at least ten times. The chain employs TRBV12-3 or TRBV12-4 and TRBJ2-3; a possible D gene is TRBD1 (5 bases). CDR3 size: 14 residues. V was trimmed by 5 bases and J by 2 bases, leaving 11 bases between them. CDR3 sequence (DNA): TGTGCCAGCAGTCAGGGTTTTGACACAGATACGCAGTATTTT. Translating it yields CASSQGFDTDTQYF.

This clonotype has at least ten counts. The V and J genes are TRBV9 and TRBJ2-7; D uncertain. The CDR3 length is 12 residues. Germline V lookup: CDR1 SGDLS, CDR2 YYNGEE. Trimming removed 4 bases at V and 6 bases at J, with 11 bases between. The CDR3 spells CASSPRTGEQYF. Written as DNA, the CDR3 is TGTGCCAGCAGCCCCCGCACTGGCGAGCAGTACTTC.

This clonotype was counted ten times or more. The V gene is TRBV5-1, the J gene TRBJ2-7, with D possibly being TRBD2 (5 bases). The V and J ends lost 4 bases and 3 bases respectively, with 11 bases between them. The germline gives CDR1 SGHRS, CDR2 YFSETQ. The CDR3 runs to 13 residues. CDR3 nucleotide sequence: TGCGCCAGCAGCGGAAACGGGATCTACGAGCAGTACTTC. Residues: CASSGNGIYEQYF. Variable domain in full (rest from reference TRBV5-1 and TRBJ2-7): KAGVTQTPRYLIKTRGQQVTLSCSPISGHRSVSWYQQTPGQGLQFLFEYFSETQRNKGNFPGRFSGRQFSNSRSEMNVSTLELGDSALYLCASSGNGIYEQYFGPGTRLTVT.

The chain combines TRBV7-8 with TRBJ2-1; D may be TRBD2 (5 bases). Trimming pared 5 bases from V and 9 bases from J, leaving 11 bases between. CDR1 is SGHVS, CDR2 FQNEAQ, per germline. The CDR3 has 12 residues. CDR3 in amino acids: CASSPTRTEQFF. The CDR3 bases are TGTGCCAGCAGCCCTACTAGGACTGAGCAGTTCTTC.

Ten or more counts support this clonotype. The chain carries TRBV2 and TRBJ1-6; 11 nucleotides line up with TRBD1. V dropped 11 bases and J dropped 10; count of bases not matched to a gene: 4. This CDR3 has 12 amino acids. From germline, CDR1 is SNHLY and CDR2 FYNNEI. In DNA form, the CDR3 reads TGTGCCGGGGGACAGGGGGACTCACCCCTCCACTTT. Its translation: CAGGQGDSPLHF.

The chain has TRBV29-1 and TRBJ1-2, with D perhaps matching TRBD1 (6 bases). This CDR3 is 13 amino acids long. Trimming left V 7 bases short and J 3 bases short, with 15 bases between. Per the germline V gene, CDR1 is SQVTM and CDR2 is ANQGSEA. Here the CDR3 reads CSATPGTHYGYTF. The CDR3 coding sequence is TGCAGCGCAACCCCCGGGACACACTATGGCTACACCTTC.

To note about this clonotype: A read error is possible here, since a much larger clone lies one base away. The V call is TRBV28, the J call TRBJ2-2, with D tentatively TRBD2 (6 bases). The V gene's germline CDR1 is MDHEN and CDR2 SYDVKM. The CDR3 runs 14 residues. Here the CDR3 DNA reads TGTGCCACCGGGAGCGGCGGATTCACCGGGGAGCTGTGTTTT. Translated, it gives CATGSGGFTGELCF.

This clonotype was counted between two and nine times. The CDR3 is CATSRDGEGEQFF. The CDR3 DNA reads as TGTGCCACCAGCAGAGATGGAGAGGGCGAGCAGTTCTTC. The gene calls are TRBV15 and TRBJ2-1, with D possibly being TRBD2 (5 bases). Germline CDR1 LNHNV, CDR2 YYDKDF (reference sequence). The CDR3 spans 13 residues. V dropped 0 bases and J dropped 10 bases, with 10 bases sitting between them.

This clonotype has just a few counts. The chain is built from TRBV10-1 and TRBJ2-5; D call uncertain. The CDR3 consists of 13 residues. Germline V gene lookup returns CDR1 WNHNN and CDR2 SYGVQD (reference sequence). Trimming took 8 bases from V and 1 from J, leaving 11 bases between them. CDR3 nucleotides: TGCGCCAGCTCAACGGGCGGCCAAGAGACCCAGTACTTC. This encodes CASSTGGQETQYF.

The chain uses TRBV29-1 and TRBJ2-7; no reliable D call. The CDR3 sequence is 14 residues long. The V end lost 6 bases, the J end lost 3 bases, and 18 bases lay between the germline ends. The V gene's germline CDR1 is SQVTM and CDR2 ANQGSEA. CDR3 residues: CSVSNSTQLYEQYF. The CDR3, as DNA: TGCAGCGTCTCCAATTCCACCCAACTCTACGAGCAGTACTTC.

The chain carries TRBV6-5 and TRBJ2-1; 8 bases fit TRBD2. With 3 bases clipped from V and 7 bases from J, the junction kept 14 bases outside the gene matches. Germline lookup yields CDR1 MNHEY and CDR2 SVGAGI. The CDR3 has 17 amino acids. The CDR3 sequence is CASSYTGTRIDGNEQFF. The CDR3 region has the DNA TGTGCCAGCAGTTATACCGGGACTAGGATTGATGGGAATGAGCAGTTCTTC.

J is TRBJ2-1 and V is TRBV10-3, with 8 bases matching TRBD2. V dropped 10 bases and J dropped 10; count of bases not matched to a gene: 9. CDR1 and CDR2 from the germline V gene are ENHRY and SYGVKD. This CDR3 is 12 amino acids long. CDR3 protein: CASRTSLGEQFF. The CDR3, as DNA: TGTGCCAGCCGGACTAGCTTAGGCGAGCAGTTCTTC.

The CDR3 spells CASSQTGTGYTF. CDR3 in DNA: TGTGCCAGCAGCCAGACAGGGACTGGCTACACCTTC. The chain employs TRBV14 and TRBJ1-2; TRBD1 matches at 7 bases. CDR1 is SGHDN, CDR2 FVKESK, per germline. The CDR3 has 12 residues. V shed 3 bases and J 7 bases; nucleotides not matched to a gene: 2.

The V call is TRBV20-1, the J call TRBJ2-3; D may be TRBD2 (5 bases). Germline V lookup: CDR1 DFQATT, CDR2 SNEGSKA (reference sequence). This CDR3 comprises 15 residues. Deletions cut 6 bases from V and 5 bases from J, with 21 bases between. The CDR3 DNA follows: TGCAGTGCCCCCCCCTCGAGTGCCGGGATAGATACGCAGTATTTT. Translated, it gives CSAPPSSAGIDTQYF.

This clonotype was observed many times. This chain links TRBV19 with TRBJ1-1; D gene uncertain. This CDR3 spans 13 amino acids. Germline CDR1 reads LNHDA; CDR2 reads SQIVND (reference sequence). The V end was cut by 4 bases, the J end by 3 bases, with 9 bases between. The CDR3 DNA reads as TGTGCCAGTAGTACGGTTTCGTACACTGAAGCTTTCTTT. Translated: CASSTVSYTEAFF.

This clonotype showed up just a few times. Here the CDR3 DNA reads TGTGCCAGCAGCGTAAGAGGGTTTGGCTACACCTTC. It is translated as CASSVRGFGYTF. The J gene is TRBJ1-2, the V gene TRBV9; D not certain. Per the germline V gene, CDR1 is SGDLS and CDR2 is YYNGEE. The germline V and J ends were trimmed by 1 base and 7 bases, with 8 bases remaining between them. The CDR3 totals 12 residues.

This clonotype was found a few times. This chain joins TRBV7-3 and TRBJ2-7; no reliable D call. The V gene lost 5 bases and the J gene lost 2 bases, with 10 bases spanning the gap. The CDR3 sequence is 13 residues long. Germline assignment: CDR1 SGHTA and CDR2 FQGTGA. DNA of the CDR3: TGTGCCAGCAGCCCTGGAAATACCTACGAGCAGTACTTC. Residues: CASSPGNTYEQYF.

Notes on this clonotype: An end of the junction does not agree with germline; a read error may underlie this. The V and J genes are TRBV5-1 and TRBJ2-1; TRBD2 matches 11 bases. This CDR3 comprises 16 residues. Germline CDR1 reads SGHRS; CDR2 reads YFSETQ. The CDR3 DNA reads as TGTGCCAGCTTTCTAGCGGGAGGCCTAATGGACAATGAGCAGTTCTTC. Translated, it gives CASFLAGGLMDNEQFF. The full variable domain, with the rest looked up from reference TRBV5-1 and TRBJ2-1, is KAGVTQTPRYLIKTRGQQVTLSCSPISGHRSVSWYQQTPGQGLQFLFEYFSETQRNKGNFPGRFSGRQFSNSRSEMNVSTLELGDSALYLCASFLAGGLMDNEQFFGPGTRLTVL.

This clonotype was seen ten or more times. The CDR3 DNA follows: TGTGCCAGCAGCTCCTTGACTAGCTGGAGTAGCACAGATACGCAGTATTTT. Translating gives CASSSLTSWSSTDTQYF. The chain carries TRBV7-9 and TRBJ2-3; the match to TRBD2 covers 7 bases. Germline V gene sequence: CDR1 SEHNR, CDR2 FQNEAQ (reference sequence). After removal of 4 bases from V and 0 bases from J, the junction contained 10 bases not matched to a gene. The CDR3 has 17 amino acids.

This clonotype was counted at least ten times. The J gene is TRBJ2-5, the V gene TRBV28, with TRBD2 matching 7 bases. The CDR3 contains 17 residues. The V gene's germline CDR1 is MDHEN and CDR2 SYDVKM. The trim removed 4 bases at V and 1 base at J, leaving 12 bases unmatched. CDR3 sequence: CASSSFGGGSGQETQYF. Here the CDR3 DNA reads TGTGCCAGCAGTTCATTTGGGGGGGGGAGTGGCCAAGAGACCCAGTACTTC.